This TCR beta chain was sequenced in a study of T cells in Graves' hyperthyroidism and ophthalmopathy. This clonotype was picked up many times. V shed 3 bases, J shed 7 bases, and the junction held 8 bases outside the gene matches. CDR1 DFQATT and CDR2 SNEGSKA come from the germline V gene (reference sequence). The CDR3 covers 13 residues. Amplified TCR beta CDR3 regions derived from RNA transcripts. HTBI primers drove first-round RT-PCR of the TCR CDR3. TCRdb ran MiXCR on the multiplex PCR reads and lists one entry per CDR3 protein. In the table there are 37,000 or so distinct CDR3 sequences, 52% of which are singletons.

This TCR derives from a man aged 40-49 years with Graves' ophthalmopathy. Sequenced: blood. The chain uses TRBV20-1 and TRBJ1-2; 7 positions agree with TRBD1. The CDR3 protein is CSASRGGLSGYTF. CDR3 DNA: TGCAGTGCTAGCAGGGGGGGCCTGAGTGGCTACACCTTC.